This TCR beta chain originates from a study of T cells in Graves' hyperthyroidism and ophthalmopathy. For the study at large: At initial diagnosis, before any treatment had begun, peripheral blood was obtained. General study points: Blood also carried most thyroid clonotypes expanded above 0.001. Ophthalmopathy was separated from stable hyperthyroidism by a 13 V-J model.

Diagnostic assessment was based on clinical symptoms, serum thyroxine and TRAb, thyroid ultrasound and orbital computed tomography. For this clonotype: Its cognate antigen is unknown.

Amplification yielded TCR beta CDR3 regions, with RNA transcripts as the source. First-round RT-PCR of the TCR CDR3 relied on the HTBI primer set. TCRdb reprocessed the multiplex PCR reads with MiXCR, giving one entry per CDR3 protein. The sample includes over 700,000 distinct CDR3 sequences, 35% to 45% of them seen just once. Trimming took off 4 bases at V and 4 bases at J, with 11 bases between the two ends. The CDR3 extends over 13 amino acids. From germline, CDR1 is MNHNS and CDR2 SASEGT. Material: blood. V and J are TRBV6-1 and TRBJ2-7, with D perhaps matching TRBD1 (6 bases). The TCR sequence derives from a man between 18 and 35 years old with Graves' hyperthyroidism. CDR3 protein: CASSGSGAYEQYF. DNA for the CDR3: TGTGCCAGCAGTGGATCAGGGGCGTACGAGCAGTACTTC.